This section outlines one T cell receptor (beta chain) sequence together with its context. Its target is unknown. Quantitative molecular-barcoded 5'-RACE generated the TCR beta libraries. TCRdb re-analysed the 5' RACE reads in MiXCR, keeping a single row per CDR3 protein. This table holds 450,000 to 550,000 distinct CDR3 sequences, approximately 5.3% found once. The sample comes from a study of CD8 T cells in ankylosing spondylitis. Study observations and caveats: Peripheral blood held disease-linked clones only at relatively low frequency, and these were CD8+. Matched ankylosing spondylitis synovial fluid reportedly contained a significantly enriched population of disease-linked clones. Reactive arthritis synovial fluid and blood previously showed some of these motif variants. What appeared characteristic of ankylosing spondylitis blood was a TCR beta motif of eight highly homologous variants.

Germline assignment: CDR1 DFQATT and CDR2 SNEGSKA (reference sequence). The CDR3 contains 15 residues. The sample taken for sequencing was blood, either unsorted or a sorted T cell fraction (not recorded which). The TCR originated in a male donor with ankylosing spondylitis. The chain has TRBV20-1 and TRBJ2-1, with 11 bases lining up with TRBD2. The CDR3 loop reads CRASSGGGPYNEQFF. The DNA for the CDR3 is TGCAGGGCCAGTAGCGGGGGGGGTCCCTACAATGAGCAGTTCTTC.